Listed below are T cell receptor beta chains from one sample, sequenced in a study of cytomegalovirus exposure and HLA in healthy donors. Assay used: immunoSEQ multiplex PCR; TCRdb lists only in-frame clones, some missing. The table has 60,000 to 85,000 clones, 70% to 80% seen once. Input material: PBMCs. Every receptor here comes from a middle-aged man in good health and CMV-seronegative. Both conserved end residues are part of each CDR3. The order of the fields is clone size, V gene, D gene, J gene, CDR3 protein, CDR3 DNA. The D gene is left open where the match is weak. Some rows have no size entry. The others give once, few or many, or a class for an expanded clone.

abundance: .
v_gene: TRBV27
d_gene: TRBD1
j_gene: TRBJ1-5
CDR3aa: CASSSYLGQGADQPQHF
CDR3nt: TGTGCCAGCAGTTCCTACCTGGGACAGGGGGCTGATCAGCCCCAGCATTTT

abundance: .
v_gene: TRBV6-6
d_gene: .
j_gene: TRBJ1-5
CDR3aa: CASRDSGTPQPQHF
CDR3nt: TGTGCCAGCAGAGACTCCGGGACACCTCAGCCCCAGCATTTT

abundance: .
v_gene: TRBV18
d_gene: TRBD1
j_gene: TRBJ1-4
CDR3aa: CASSPGQINEKLFF
CDR3nt: TGTGCCAGCTCACCGGGACAGATAAATGAAAAACTGTTTTTT

abundance: .
v_gene: TRBV18
d_gene: .
j_gene: TRBJ2-1
CDR3aa: CASSGGLQESDEQFF
CDR3nt: TGTGCCAGCTCAGGGGGACTCCAAGAGAGCGATGAGCAGTTCTTC

abundance: .
v_gene: TRBV5-6
d_gene: TRBD1
j_gene: TRBJ2-7
CDR3aa: CASSSKGASEQYF
CDR3nt: TGTGCCAGCAGCTCAAAGGGGGCGAGTGAGCAGTACTTC

abundance: many
v_gene: TRBV7-8
d_gene: TRBD1
j_gene: TRBJ2-1
CDR3aa: CASSLEGQGDSYNEQFF
CDR3nt: TGTGCCAGCAGCTTAGAGGGACAGGGGGATTCCTACAATGAGCAGTTCTTC

abundance: .
v_gene: TRBV28
d_gene: .
j_gene: TRBJ1-1
CDR3aa: CASKQTATEAFF
CDR3nt: TGTGCCAGCAAACAGACAGCGACTGAAGCTTTCTTT

abundance: .
v_gene: TRBV6-6
d_gene: .
j_gene: TRBJ1-6
CDR3aa: CASSYGGFGSPLHF
CDR3nt: TGTGCCAGCAGTTATGGGGGGTTCGGCTCACCCCTCCACTTT

abundance: .
v_gene: TRBV5-1
d_gene: TRBD2
j_gene: TRBJ2-7
CDR3aa: CASSLAGTSGAHEQYF
CDR3nt: TGCGCCAGCAGCTTGGCCGGGACTAGCGGGGCCCACGAGCAGTACTTC

abundance: .
v_gene: TRBV7-8
d_gene: .
j_gene: TRBJ2-4
CDR3aa: CASSLIISQVLAKNIQYF
CDR3nt: TGTGCCAGCAGCTTAATTATTTCTCAGGTTCTAGCCAAAAACATTCAGTACTTC

abundance: once
v_gene: TRBV9
d_gene: TRBD1
j_gene: TRBJ1-4
CDR3aa: CASSARPTGRNEKLFF
CDR3nt: TGTGCCAGCAGCGCACGTCCGACAGGGAGGAATGAAAAACTGTTTTTT

abundance: once
v_gene: TRBV29-1
d_gene: TRBD1
j_gene: TRBJ2-1
CDR3aa: CSVEGQGANEQFF
CDR3nt: TGCAGCGTTGAGGGGCAGGGGGCTAATGAGCAGTTCTTC

abundance: .
v_gene: TRBV9
d_gene: TRBD1
j_gene: TRBJ1-2
CDR3aa: CASSEGDRANYGYPF
CDR3nt: TGTGCCAGCAGCGAGGGGGACAGAGCTAACTATGGCTACCCCTTC

abundance: once
v_gene: TRBV7-2
d_gene: .
j_gene: TRBJ1-3
CDR3aa: CASSPTRASGNTIYF
CDR3nt: TGTGCCAGCAGCCCTACCAGGGCCTCTGGAAACACCATATATTTT

abundance: .
v_gene: TRBV5-4
d_gene: TRBD1
j_gene: TRBJ2-2
CDR3aa: CASSPGQGINTGELFF
CDR3nt: TGTGCCAGCAGCCCTGGACAGGGGATTAACACCGGGGAGCTGTTTTTT

abundance: .
v_gene: TRBV5-4
d_gene: TRBD1
j_gene: TRBJ2-7
CDR3aa: CASSPAGTGSEQYF
CDR3nt: TGTGCCAGCAGCCCCGCCGGGACAGGGAGTGAGCAGTACTTC

abundance: .
v_gene: TRBV30
d_gene: .
j_gene: TRBJ1-3
CDR3aa: CAWSRLSSGNTIYF
CDR3nt: TGTGCCTGGAGTCGACTGTCCTCTGGAAACACCATATATTTT

abundance: .
v_gene: TRBV4-2
d_gene: .
j_gene: TRBJ1-1
CDR3aa: CASSLTGMNTEAFF
CDR3nt: TGTGCCAGCAGCCTGACAGGAATGAACACTGAAGCTTTCTTT

abundance: .
v_gene: TRBV9
d_gene: .
j_gene: TRBJ2-2
CDR3aa: CASSLRWGINTGELFF
CDR3nt: TGTGCCAGCAGCCTACGCTGGGGCATAAACACCGGGGAGCTGTTTTTT

abundance: .
v_gene: TRBV29-1
d_gene: .
j_gene: TRBJ2-5
CDR3aa: CSVGAWQGETQYF
CDR3nt: TGCAGCGTTGGTGCCTGGCAGGGAGAGACCCAGTACTTC

abundance: once
v_gene: TRBV30
d_gene: .
j_gene: TRBJ1-5
CDR3aa: CAWSATRYQPQHF
CDR3nt: TGTGCCTGGAGTGCGACTCGGTATCAGCCCCAGCATTTT

abundance: .
v_gene: TRBV6-5
d_gene: .
j_gene: TRBJ2-7
CDR3aa: CASRSGPSYEQYF
CDR3nt: TGTGCCAGCAGATCAGGGCCCTCCTACGAGCAGTACTTC

abundance: .
v_gene: TRBV6-1
d_gene: .
j_gene: TRBJ2-7
CDR3aa: CASSERWGLYEQYF
CDR3nt: TGTGCCAGCAGCGAACGTTGGGGGCTGTACGAGCAGTACTTC

abundance: .
v_gene: TRBV30
d_gene: .
j_gene: TRBJ1-1
CDR3aa: CAWSGQAYTEAFF
CDR3nt: TGTGCCTGGAGTGGCCAGGCGTACACTGAAGCTTTCTTT

abundance: few
v_gene: TRBV7-9
d_gene: .
j_gene: TRBJ1-3
CDR3aa: CASSPPGPNSGNTIYF
CDR3nt: TGTGCCAGCAGCCCTCCGGGTCCGAACTCTGGAAACACCATATATTTT

abundance: once
v_gene: TRBV7-2
d_gene: .
j_gene: TRBJ2-3
CDR3aa: CASSSWTSSTDTQYF
CDR3nt: TGTGCCAGCAGCTCATGGACTTCGAGCACAGATACGCAGTATTTT

abundance: .
v_gene: TRBV4-3
d_gene: .
j_gene: TRBJ1-1
CDR3aa: CASSQLTGKDTEAFF
CDR3nt: TGCGCCAGCAGCCAGCTGACAGGAAAGGATACTGAAGCTTTCTTT

abundance: .
v_gene: TRBV7-2
d_gene: TRBD2
j_gene: TRBJ2-7
CDR3aa: CASSPASGLTYEQYF
CDR3nt: TGTGCCAGCAGCCCAGCTAGCGGGCTTACCTACGAGCAGTACTTC

abundance: few
v_gene: TRBV4-1
d_gene: .
j_gene: TRBJ1-4
CDR3aa: CASSHRTVQDNEKLFF
CDR3nt: TGCGCCAGCAGCCACCGGACAGTCCAAGATAATGAAAAACTGTTTTTT

abundance: .
v_gene: TRBV9
d_gene: .
j_gene: TRBJ2-2
CDR3aa: CASSVSPTANTGELFF
CDR3nt: TGTGCCAGCAGCGTAAGCCCCACAGCCAACACCGGGGAGCTGTTTTTT

abundance: .
v_gene: TRBV7-2
d_gene: TRBD1
j_gene: TRBJ1-4
CDR3aa: CAIESTETGANEKLFF
CDR3nt: TGTGCCATCGAATCGACCGAGACAGGGGCTAATGAAAAACTGTTTTTT

abundance: .
v_gene: TRBV7-3
d_gene: .
j_gene: TRBJ2-5
CDR3aa: CASSLMRAGQETQYF
CDR3nt: TGTGCCAGCAGCTTAATGAGGGCTGGACAAGAGACCCAGTACTTC

abundance: once
v_gene: TRBV7-9
d_gene: .
j_gene: TRBJ2-7
CDR3aa: CASSLGPRGRPYEQYF
CDR3nt: TGTGCCAGCAGCTTAGGCCCCCGAGGGAGACCCTACGAGCAGTACTTC

abundance: few
v_gene: TRBV10-3
d_gene: .
j_gene: TRBJ1-5
CDR3aa: CAISDEPRRGNQPQHF
CDR3nt: TGTGCCATCAGTGACGAGCCCCGTCGTGGCAATCAGCCCCAGCATTTT

abundance: .
v_gene: TRBV14
d_gene: .
j_gene: TRBJ2-7
CDR3aa: CASSKGPRYEQYF
CDR3nt: TGTGCCAGCAGCAAAGGGCCCCGCTACGAGCAGTACTTC

abundance: .
v_gene: TRBV5-4
d_gene: TRBD1
j_gene: TRBJ2-7
CDR3aa: CASSPGTGGFHEQYF
CDR3nt: TGTGCCAGCAGCCCGGGGACAGGGGGCTTTCACGAGCAGTACTTC

abundance: .
v_gene: TRBV6-6
d_gene: TRBD1
j_gene: TRBJ1-1
CDR3aa: CASSPSTGANTEAFF
CDR3nt: TGTGCCAGCAGCCCGTCGACAGGGGCGAACACTGAAGCTTTCTTT

abundance: .
v_gene: TRBV7-2
d_gene: .
j_gene: TRBJ2-1
CDR3aa: CASSLGGALLF
CDR3nt: TGTGCCAGCAGCTTGGGGGGGGCCTTACTCTTC

abundance: .
v_gene: TRBV6-4
d_gene: TRBD1
j_gene: TRBJ1-6
CDR3aa: CASSSGGSPLHF
CDR3nt: TGTGCCAGCAGTTCAGGGGGATCACCCCTCCACTTT

abundance: .
v_gene: TRBV15
d_gene: TRBD1
j_gene: TRBJ1-1
CDR3aa: CATSRDLGQDLMDRNTEAFF
CDR3nt: TGTGCCACCAGCAGAGATTTGGGACAGGATCTAATGGATCGAAACACTGAAGCTTTCTTT

abundance: .
v_gene: TRBV5-5
d_gene: .
j_gene: TRBJ1-1
CDR3aa: CASSPVESLLGAFF
CDR3nt: TGTGCCAGCAGCCCGGTCGAGTCACTCCTTGGAGCTTTCTTT

abundance: .
v_gene: TRBV6-1
d_gene: .
j_gene: TRBJ1-1
CDR3aa: CASSERRVVTEAFF
CDR3nt: TGTGCCAGCAGTGAACGGAGGGTTGTCACTGAAGCTTTCTTT

abundance: many
v_gene: TRBV7-9
d_gene: .
j_gene: TRBJ1-4
CDR3aa: CASSLGQEANEKLFF
CDR3nt: TGTGCCAGCAGCTTAGGACAGGAGGCTAATGAAAAACTGTTTTTT

abundance: once
v_gene: TRBV28
d_gene: .
j_gene: TRBJ1-1
CDR3aa: CASSFINTEAFF
CDR3nt: TGTGCCAGCAGTTTTATTAACACTGAAGCTTTCTTT

abundance: .
v_gene: TRBV10-2
d_gene: .
j_gene: TRBJ2-7
CDR3aa: CASSGSNSYEQYF
CDR3nt: TGCGCCAGCAGTGGTAGCAACTCCTACGAGCAGTACTTC

abundance: .
v_gene: TRBV18
d_gene: TRBD2
j_gene: TRBJ2-3
CDR3aa: CASSSYSGGEADTQYF
CDR3nt: TGTGCCAGCTCATCTTACAGCGGGGGGGAGGCAGATACGCAGTATTTT

abundance: .
v_gene: TRBV6-5
d_gene: TRBD1
j_gene: TRBJ2-1
CDR3aa: CASSPTGAINEQFF
CDR3nt: TGTGCCAGCAGCCCGACAGGGGCTATCAATGAGCAGTTCTTC

abundance: .
v_gene: TRBV5-1
d_gene: TRBD2
j_gene: TRBJ2-3
CDR3aa: CASSLAAGSTDTQYF
CDR3nt: TGCGCCAGCAGCTTGGCAGCGGGGAGCACAGATACGCAGTATTTT

abundance: .
v_gene: TRBV6-5
d_gene: TRBD1
j_gene: TRBJ2-7
CDR3aa: CASSYEGTGSYEQYF
CDR3nt: TGTGCCAGCAGTTACGAGGGGACAGGGTCCTACGAGCAGTACTTC

abundance: .
v_gene: TRBV18
d_gene: .
j_gene: TRBJ1-1
CDR3aa: CASSTSTGIEMNTEAFF
CDR3nt: TGTGCCAGCTCAACCTCAACAGGGATCGAGATGAACACTGAAGCTTTCTTT

abundance: .
v_gene: TRBV7-3
d_gene: .
j_gene: TRBJ2-7
CDR3aa: CASSLTGALSYEQYF
CDR3nt: TGTGCCAGCAGCTTAACGGGGGCCCTATCCTACGAGCAGTACTTC

abundance: many
v_gene: TRBV19
d_gene: .
j_gene: TRBJ1-4
CDR3aa: CASSIGTVPKLFF
CDR3nt: TGTGCCAGTAGTATAGGGACAGTACCTAAACTGTTTTTT

abundance: .
v_gene: TRBV6-1
d_gene: .
j_gene: TRBJ2-3
CDR3aa: CASSEPLTDTQYF
CDR3nt: TGTGCCAGCAGTGAACCTCTCACAGATACGCAGTATTTT